This TCR beta chain originates from a study of blood T cell repertoires in COVID-19. Across the whole study: Acute-phase and convalescent COVID-19 samples originated in the United States, Italy and Spain.

CDR1 and CDR2 (germline): SGHTA, FQGNSA. This CDR3 contains 14 residues. V shed 5 bases and J 4 bases; nucleotides not matched to a gene: 5. The Seattle patients, enrolled during active infection, were followed longitudinally. In the original workflow: Cell counts per sample came from amplifying reference gene primers. The assay was immunoSEQ multiplex PCR, and TCRdb's table has in-frame clones only and misses some. The V and J calls and clone size come from that table; D and trimming were worked out from the DNA. The table lists 390,000 or so clones, 89% of them singletons. The sequencing input was peripheral blood. The rearrangement joins TRBV7-2 to TRBJ2-1; 7 nucleotides agree with TRBD1. The clonotype originates from a woman aged 25 to 39 with COVID-19, enrolled during active disease. In DNA, the CDR3 is TGTGCCAGCAGCCTCGCACAGGGGTACAATGAGCAGTTCTTC. It translates to CASSLAQGYNEQFF.